A selection of T cell receptor beta chains follows, all from one sample in a study of blood T cell repertoires in COVID-19. Repertoires were generated with immunoSEQ multiplex PCR, while TCRdb's copy carries only in-frame clones and drops some. The sample records about 380,000 clones, around 92% being singletons. The sample was peripheral blood. These TCRs come from a man between 35 and 55 years old with acute or convalescent COVID-19. CDR3s include the opening cysteine and the closing phenylalanine or tryptophan. The order of the fields is J gene, V gene, CDR3 length, CDR3 protein.

j_gene: TRBJ1-2; v_gene: TRBV7-3; len: 14; CDR3aa: CASSPYIAEYGYTF
j_gene: TRBJ2-1; v_gene: TRBV3-1/TRBV3-2; len: 15; CDR3aa: CASSQGLAGANEQFF
j_gene: TRBJ2-7; v_gene: TRBV29-1; len: 14; CDR3aa: CSVEEADGSYEQYF
j_gene: TRBJ2-7; v_gene: TRBV20-1; len: 13; CDR3aa: CSASGGTGSSQYF
j_gene: TRBJ1-1; v_gene: TRBV21-1; len: 14; CDR3aa: CASSKGHKNTEAFF
j_gene: TRBJ2-1; v_gene: TRBV29-1; len: 13; CDR3aa: CSVPPIVGGEQFF
j_gene: TRBJ2-3; v_gene: TRBV10-3; len: 18; CDR3aa: CAISGRRPPREDTDTQYF
j_gene: TRBJ1-1; v_gene: TRBV7-7; len: 13; CDR3aa: CASISGEFTEAFF
j_gene: TRBJ1-5; v_gene: TRBV3-1/TRBV3-2; len: 13; CDR3aa: CASSQGPGQPQHF
j_gene: TRBJ2-1; v_gene: TRBV6-1; len: 18; CDR3aa: CASSEEPARSGSYNEQFF
j_gene: TRBJ1-1; v_gene: TRBV7-8; len: 13; CDR3aa: CASSSSPGTEAFF
j_gene: TRBJ2-7; v_gene: TRBV5-1; len: 14; CDR3aa: CASSPRGRPYEQYF
j_gene: TRBJ1-1; v_gene: TRBV7-3; len: 15; CDR3aa: CASSLSGSEVTEAFF
j_gene: TRBJ2-3; v_gene: TRBV6-1; len: 17; CDR3aa: CASSAAKGAGGTDTQYF
j_gene: TRBJ2-1; v_gene: TRBV5-1; len: 16; CDR3aa: CASSPDRDPEIDEQFF
j_gene: TRBJ1-2; v_gene: TRBV28; len: 16; CDR3aa: CASSLEVFRGSYGYTF
j_gene: TRBJ1-2; v_gene: TRBV4-1; len: 17; CDR3aa: CASSQDVRGGGNYGYTF
j_gene: TRBJ1-1; v_gene: TRBV29-1; len: 13; CDR3aa: CSVTGHLNTEAFF
j_gene: TRBJ2-3; v_gene: TRBV14; len: 15; CDR3aa: CASSQDPSGISTQYF
j_gene: TRBJ1-4; v_gene: TRBV7-9; len: 16; CDR3aa: CASSLAGRGADEKLFF
j_gene: TRBJ2-5; v_gene: TRBV5-1; len: 16; CDR3aa: CASSPVRQGTQATQYF
j_gene: TRBJ1-5; v_gene: TRBV28; len: 13; CDR3aa: CASGTGSNQPQHF
j_gene: TRBJ2-2; v_gene: TRBV28; len: 17; CDR3aa: CASSLSSGRVCTGELFF
j_gene: TRBJ1-2; v_gene: TRBV18; len: 15; CDR3aa: CASSPRTGSDYGYTF
j_gene: TRBJ2-1; v_gene: TRBV6-5; len: 15; CDR3aa: CASSFAEGSYNEQFF
j_gene: TRBJ1-1; v_gene: TRBV27; len: 13; CDR3aa: CASSLSANTEAFF
j_gene: TRBJ2-3; v_gene: TRBV7-3; len: 17; CDR3aa: CASSLFPVGASTDTQYF
j_gene: TRBJ2-3; v_gene: TRBV5-4; len: 16; CDR3aa: CASSIALAGYTDTQYF
j_gene: TRBJ1-2; v_gene: TRBV19; len: 18; CDR3aa: CASSTRRTGGESNYGYTF
j_gene: TRBJ1-2; v_gene: TRBV7-2; len: 15; CDR3aa: CASSLEGLLGYGYTF
j_gene: TRBJ1-5; v_gene: TRBV12-3/TRBV12-4; len: 13; CDR3aa: CASSLQISQPQHF
j_gene: TRBJ1-1; v_gene: TRBV28; len: 14; CDR3aa: CASSPRQGSTEAFF
j_gene: TRBJ1-2; v_gene: TRBV14; len: 14; CDR3aa: CASSHSGTGNGYTF
j_gene: TRBJ1-5; v_gene: TRBV2; len: 15; CDR3aa: CASSRTGDSNQPQHF
j_gene: TRBJ2-1; v_gene: TRBV7-9; len: 17; CDR3aa: CASSLGDAGTSGNEQFF
j_gene: TRBJ1-5; v_gene: TRBV6-1; len: 15; CDR3aa: CASSERQHSNQPQHF
j_gene: TRBJ1-2; v_gene: TRBV7-3; len: 15; CDR3aa: CASSLTKGANYGYTF
j_gene: TRBJ2-1; v_gene: TRBV5-6; len: 17; CDR3aa: CASHFPSTAGTANEQFF
j_gene: TRBJ2-7; v_gene: TRBV16; len: 14; CDR3aa: CASSHRLATYEQYF
j_gene: TRBJ1-1; v_gene: TRBV28; len: 17; CDR3aa: CASSRPQYPRGYTEAFF
j_gene: TRBJ2-1; v_gene: TRBV12-3/TRBV12-4; len: 13; CDR3aa: CASRQANYNEQFF
j_gene: TRBJ2-3; v_gene: TRBV6-1; len: 15; CDR3aa: CASSEGAGSTDTQYF
j_gene: TRBJ2-7; v_gene: TRBV27; len: 15; CDR3aa: CASSPILPVAYEQYF
j_gene: TRBJ2-5; v_gene: TRBV18; len: 15; CDR3aa: CASSGTGGRQETQYF
j_gene: TRBJ2-3; v_gene: TRBV9; len: 15; CDR3aa: CASSVNRGAADTQYF
j_gene: TRBJ1-6; v_gene: TRBV7-9; len: 15; CDR3aa: CASSLAQGNNSPLHF
j_gene: TRBJ2-5; v_gene: TRBV12-3/TRBV12-4; len: 12; CDR3aa: CASSQGGETQYF
j_gene: TRBJ1-5; v_gene: TRBV21-1; len: 16; CDR3aa: CASSTDRTGQNQPQHF
j_gene: TRBJ2-2; v_gene: TRBV4-1; len: 16; CDR3aa: CASSRPGQGRTGELFF
j_gene: TRBJ2-1; v_gene: TRBV11-1; len: 15; CDR3aa: CASSFVAGEGYEQFF
j_gene: TRBJ1-3; v_gene: TRBV11-2; len: 14; CDR3aa: CASSARGPGNTIYF
j_gene: TRBJ2-3; v_gene: TRBV30; len: 15; CDR3aa: CAWSVQYIRGDTQYF
j_gene: TRBJ1-1; v_gene: TRBV7-2; len: 11; CDR3aa: CASSLAGEAFF
j_gene: TRBJ1-2; v_gene: TRBV9; len: 14; CDR3aa: CASSVGGGVHGYTF
j_gene: TRBJ1-1; v_gene: TRBV6-5; len: 13; CDR3aa: CASSLTGGPEAFF
j_gene: TRBJ1-5; v_gene: TRBV6-5; len: 13; CDR3aa: CASSTRNGQPQHF
j_gene: TRBJ2-5; v_gene: TRBV11-3; len: 14; CDR3aa: CASSPGGVQETQYF
j_gene: TRBJ2-5; v_gene: TRBV5-1; len: 15; CDR3aa: CASSLSAGERETQYF
j_gene: TRBJ2-1; v_gene: TRBV12-3/TRBV12-4; len: 12; CDR3aa: CASSLGGGRQFF